A single sample gave rise to the 10 T cell receptor beta chains below, sequenced in a study of control samples from healthy donors and cancer patients. Some clones are missing from TCRdb's copy, which holds only in-frame ones; the method was immunoSEQ multiplex PCR. The profile shows a few hundred thousand clones, 80% to 95% of them singletons. Specimen: PBMCs. The receptors here all came from a man in his forties or fifties with head and neck cancer.

This clone was counted once. This rearrangement joins TRBV6-2 or TRBV6-3 to TRBJ2-7; 7 bases agree with TRBD1. V shed 3 bases, J shed 4 bases, and the junction held 6 bases outside the gene matches. Germline loops: CDR1 MNHEY, CDR2 SVGEGT. The CDR3 runs 14 residues. The CDR3 DNA sequence: TGTGCCAGCAGTTATTGGGACAGCAGTTACGAGCAGTACTTC. As protein: CASSYWDSSYEQYF.

The rearrangement links TRBV19 to TRBJ1-5; no firm D call. Trimming removed 3 bases from V and 2 bases from J, with 11 bases in between. The CDR3 spans 15 residues. CDR1 and CDR2 (germline): LNHDA, SQIVND (reference sequence). The CDR3 here is CASSMISGGNQPQHF. The CDR3 nucleotides read TGTGCCAGTAGTATGATTAGTGGCGGCAATCAGCCCCAGCATTTT.

The CDR3 loop is CASSHGGDSKFYEQYF. The CDR3 DNA sequence: TGTGCCAGCAGCCACGGCGGGGACAGCAAGTTCTACGAGCAGTACTTC. The J gene is TRBJ2-7, the V gene TRBV7-3; tentative D call: TRBD1 (7 bases). Trimming removed 5 bases at V and 3 bases at J, with 20 bases between. CDR1 and CDR2 (germline): SGHTA, FQGTGA. There are 16 residues in the CDR3.

The chain is built from TRBV3-1 (or the pseudogene TRBV3-2) and TRBJ2-2; 8 bases are a match to TRBD2. Germline loops: CDR1 LGHDT, CDR2 YNNKEL (reference sequence). The CDR3 sequence is 15 residues long. The trim removed 6 bases at V and 1 base at J, leaving 4 bases unmatched. The CDR3 DNA is TGTGCCAGCAGTCCGCTAGCGGGGAACACCGGGGAGCTGTTTTTT. Encoded protein: CASSPLAGNTGELFF.

The V call is TRBV7-9, the J call TRBJ1-1; D is uncertain. The CDR3 has 14 residues. From germline, CDR1 is SEHNR and CDR2 FQNEAQ (reference sequence). Trimming stripped 0 bases from V and 6 bases from J, with 11 bases between. CDR3 sequence: CASSLAGSNAEAFF. As DNA, the CDR3 is TGTGCCAGCAGCTTAGCAGGGTCCAACGCTGAAGCTTTCTTT.

The genes are TRBV10-1 and TRBJ2-5; the D gene is possibly TRBD2 (5 bases). The V gene's germline CDR1 is WNHNN and CDR2 SYGVQD (reference sequence). This CDR3 is built from 14 residues. Trimming removed 0 bases at V and 5 bases at J, with 10 bases between. CDR3 bases: TGCGCCAGCAGTGAGTCCGGGGATCTGGAGACCCAGTACTTC. Its protein product is CASSESGDLETQYF.

CDR3 DNA sequence: TGTGCCAGCAGTCCGCTAGCGGGGGGATACAATGAGCAGTTCTTC. Translated: CASSPLAGGYNEQFF. J is TRBJ2-1 and V is TRBV7-2; 11 nucleotides align to TRBD2. The CDR3 totals 15 residues. Germline CDR1 is SGHTA and CDR2 is FQGNSA. After removal of 6 bases from V and 4 bases from J, the junction contained 5 bases not matched to a gene.

The rearrangement joins TRBV3-1 (or the pseudogene TRBV3-2) to TRBJ2-1; 8 bases are shared with TRBD2. The junction had 5 bases not matched to a gene; V was cut back by 6 bases and J by 1 base. Germline V gene data show CDR1 as LGHDT and CDR2 as YNNKEL (reference sequence). The CDR3 contains 15 residues. The CDR3, as DNA: TGTGCCAGCAGATTCCGGGAGGGGTCCTACAATGAGCAGTTCTTC. Translated, it gives CASRFREGSYNEQFF.

The V and J genes are TRBV6-5 and TRBJ1-6; D is perhaps TRBD1 (5 bases). There are 15 residues in the CDR3. The germline V and J ends were trimmed by 7 bases and 7 bases, with 17 bases remaining between them. Germline CDR1 and CDR2: MNHEY and SVGAGI. CDR3 nucleotide sequence: TGTGCCAGCACGCGCGGCGGGGGACCAAATTCACCCCTCCACTTT. Translating it yields CASTRGGGPNSPLHF.

This clone turned up a few times. CDR3 nucleotides: TGTGCCAGCAGCTTCGGGCAGGGGGACGAGCAGTACTTC. Its protein is CASSFGQGDEQYF. The chain has TRBV11-3 and TRBJ2-7; 7 nucleotides match TRBD1. Germline-derived CDR1 and CDR2 are SGHNT and YENEEA. With 3 bases clipped from V and 5 bases from J, the junction kept 4 bases outside the gene matches. The CDR3 sequence is 13 residues long.